This T cell receptor (beta chain) was identified in a study of spatial heterogeneity in lung cancer. General study results and limits: For expanded intratumoral alpha and beta TCRs, counts tracked tumor mutation counts.

About this clonotype itself: Its antigen is as yet unknown.

Germline CDR1 is MDHEN and CDR2 is SYDVKM. With V trimmed by 4 bases and J by 5 bases, 0 bases remained unmatched. The CDR3 covers 13 residues. The sample's time point: sample taken at primary tumor resection. TCRdb reprocessed the 5' RACE reads via MiXCR and lists one record per CDR3 protein. The repertoire consists of 17,000 or so distinct CDR3 sequences, with about 6.5% occurring once and the leading ten covering under 4.5%. This TCR was sampled from a female donor with early-stage non-small cell lung cancer. The material was lung tumor tissue, obtained at surgery. The genes are TRBV28 and TRBJ2-2, with 8 bases fitting TRBD1. This CDR3 is CASSYRGTGELFF. The DNA for the CDR3 is TGTGCCAGCAGTTACAGGGGGACCGGGGAGCTGTTTTTT.